The clone carrying this TCR beta chain was found a few times. The antigen is undetermined. The source of the sample is a study of post-analysis software for immune sequencing data. General study points: F measure clustering grouped samples strongly by preparation batch. In patients, TRBV5-6, TRBV5-1 and TRBV20-1 belonged to roughly 5 TRBV segments found more frequently than in controls. People with multiple sclerosis had a significantly lower normalized Chao1 diversity than controls did.

In germline, CDR1 is SGHTA, CDR2 FQGNSA. CDR3 length: 13 amino acids. Trimming took 2 bases from V and 5 from J, leaving 9 bases between them. The authors incorporated unique molecular identifiers into the TCR beta cDNA libraries. Input amounts of roughly 0.9 to 10 million T cells were used. These gave 500,000 or so cDNA molecules, so each molecule approximated one T cell. One entry per CDR3 protein results from TCRdb running MiXCR on the PCR reads. Of about 770,000 distinct CDR3 sequences in the sample, just over 45% were seen once. J is TRBJ1-1 and V is TRBV7-2; D perhaps matches TRBD1 (5 bases). Sample: blood. This receptor was identified in a girl between 10 and 17 years old with multiple sclerosis. DNA for the CDR3: TGTGCCAGCAGCTTACAGGGCTGGACTGAAGCTTTCTTT. It specifies CASSLQGWTEAFF.